This T cell receptor (beta chain) was identified in a study of early T cells in non-severe SARS-CoV-2 infection. Study information: Chains stayed unpaired after sequencing of bulk RNA from unsorted whole blood.

This clonotype was counted at least ten times. Via MiXCR, TCRdb re-called the 5' RACE reads, giving one row per CDR3 protein. The sample lists around 33,000 distinct CDR3 sequences, around 7% occurring once. CDR1 SGDLS and CDR2 YYNGEE come from the germline V gene. The CDR3 extends over 17 amino acids. V was clipped by 0 bases and J by 7 bases; unmatched bases: 11. The gene calls are TRBV9 and TRBJ2-1, with TRBD2 identical over 9 bases. This TCR was recovered from an adult who was a healthcare worker with PCR-confirmed SARS-CoV-2 infection or an uninfected control (not recorded which). The sequenced material came from whole blood. The CDR3 nucleotides read TGTGCCAGCAGCGTAGGGAAGGTAGCGGGAGTTGGTAATGAGCAGTTCTTC. It yields the protein CASSVGKVAGVGNEQFF.